The text below deals with one T cell receptor beta chain. The data were taken from a study of blood T cell repertoires in COVID-19. The CDR3 is 16 amino acids. The V gene's germline CDR1 is GTSNPN and CDR2 SVGIG (reference sequence). J gave up 1 base and V 1 base, and 10 bases lay outside the gene matches. TCRdb keeps only in-frame clones here, not all; method: immunoSEQ multiplex PCR. Of a few hundred thousand clones in the sample, 80% to 90% were seen once. The receptor was derived from a man younger than 45 who had recovered from COVID-19. V and J are TRBV30 and TRBJ2-7; TRBD1 agrees at 7 bases. Sequenced sample: PBMCs or T cells enriched from blood (not recorded which). CDR3 protein: CAWSGDYRGNSYEQYF. For the CDR3, the DNA is TGTGCCTGGAGTGGAGATTACAGGGGAAATTCCTACGAGCAGTACTTC.